This T cell receptor (beta chain) comes out of a study of cytomegalovirus exposure and HLA in healthy donors. At the time of sampling, donors were nominally healthy, though unrecorded immune exposures were likely. PCR involved 60 Vbeta and 13 Jbeta primers. Sequenced by immunoSEQ multiplex PCR; TCRdb stores in-frame clones only, minus some. The sample lists roughly 150,000 clones; about 75% were seen once. With respect to this clone: Its target is unknown.

Study-wide points: Association of a missense DCLRE1C variant with TCR beta V- and J-gene trimming was reported in a later analysis. An analysis that came later showed most CMV-associated TCR beta chains appearing HLA-restricted.

Input material: PBMCs. This sequence was found in a female donor in good health and CMV-seronegative.

In DNA, the CDR3 is TGTGCCAGCAGCCGCGGGAGGTCAGGGGCGGACGGGGGCTACACCTTC. Translated: CASSRGRSGADGGYTF. The chain combines TRBV7-2 with TRBJ1-2; perhaps TRBD1 as D (6 bases). V lost 5 bases and J lost 8, with 24 bases in between. CDR3 length: 16 residues. Per the germline V gene, CDR1 is SGHTA and CDR2 is FQGNSA.